These 17 T cell receptor beta chains originate from one sample sequenced in a study of CD8 T cells in ankylosing spondylitis. Points from the study as a whole: What seemed typical of ankylosing spondylitis blood was a TCR beta motif built from about 8 highly homologous variants.

For these TCRs, the target antigens are not known. In TCRdb, the 5' RACE reads were re-called with MiXCR into one record per CDR3 protein. This table has some 840,000 distinct CDR3 sequences, roughly 12% appearing once. Sequenced material: blood, either unsorted or a sorted T cell fraction (not recorded which). These receptors were taken from a male donor with ankylosing spondylitis.

The chain recombines TRBV11-1 with TRBJ2-1; maybe TRBD1 (6 bases). Trimming shortened V by 3 bases and J by 8 bases, and 26 bases separated the two germline ends. Germline V gene sequence: CDR1 SGHAT, CDR2 FQDESV (reference sequence). The CDR3 is 18 residues long. The CDR3 loop reads CASSFRRRSVWGRDEQFF. Written as DNA, the CDR3 is TGTGCCAGCAGCTTTCGCCGGCGTAGCGTTTGGGGGCGGGATGAGCAGTTCTTC.

The CDR3 sequence is CASSYRPTSLVGSEQFF. DNA for the CDR3: TGTGCCAGCAGTTACCGCCCCACTAGCCTTGTAGGTAGTGAGCAGTTCTTC. V usage is TRBV6-5 and J usage is TRBJ2-1; tentative D call: TRBD2 (6 bases). V lost 2 bases and J 9 bases, leaving 23 bases between the germline ends. CDR3 length: 17 amino acids. In germline, CDR1 is MNHEY, CDR2 SVGAGI.

The V call is TRBV15, the J call TRBJ2-2; D ambiguous. V lost 5 bases to trimming and J lost 5 bases, with 12 bases between them. The CDR3 is 14 amino acids. The germline CDR1 and CDR2 sequences are LNHNV and YYDKDF (reference sequence). The chain's CDR3 is CATSLQIRTGELFF. CDR3 coding DNA: TGTGCCACCAGCTTACAAATTAGGACCGGGGAGCTGTTTTTT.

Only a few counts were recorded for this clonotype. The chain carries TRBV6-1 and TRBJ2-1; D is undetermined. The germline V gene has CDR1 MNHNS and CDR2 SASEGT. The CDR3 is made up of 15 amino acids. Trimming left V 0 bases short and J 4 bases short, with 10 bases between. The CDR3: CASSEAGRPYNEQFF. CDR3 DNA: TGTGCCAGCAGTGAAGCAGGACGGCCTTACAATGAGCAGTTCTTC.

A few counts support this clonotype. The chain combines TRBV12-3 or TRBV12-4 with TRBJ2-7; the match to TRBD2 covers 8 bases. V lost 6 bases, J lost 4 bases, and 11 bases stayed unmatched. The CDR3 contains 15 residues. CDR3 bases: TGTGCCAGCAGCCCCGGGGGGGCCTTAGGTTACGAGCAGTACTTC. It specifies CASSPGGALGYEQYF.

In regard to this clonotype: The junction departs from germline at one end; a sequencing error may be responsible. J is TRBJ2-3 and V is TRBV20-1; a weak D match, TRBD2 (7 bases). The length of the CDR3 is 16 residues. Germline-derived CDR1 and CDR2 are DFQATT and SNEGSKA (reference sequence). CDR3 loop: CSVGRTRSGDTHTQYF. CDR3 DNA: TGCAGTGTAGGTCGTACGAGGAGCGGGGACACACATACGCAGTATTTT.

This clonotype has a handful of counts. The chain uses TRBV5-6 and TRBJ2-1, with a possible D match to TRBD2 (6 bases). V dropped 0 bases and J dropped 4 bases, with 11 bases sitting between them. The CDR3 runs 15 residues. CDR1 is SGHDT, CDR2 YYEEEE, per germline. CDR3 residues: CASSLDGGDYNEQFF. In nucleotides, the CDR3 is TGTGCCAGCAGCTTGGATGGCGGGGATTACAATGAGCAGTTCTTC.

In the case of this clonotype: A far larger clone is one base from this, pointing to a likely read error. The CDR3 end shows no conserved phenylalanine or tryptophan, and so a read error is likely. V usage is TRBV6-1 and J usage is TRBJ1-1; 7 positions agree with TRBD1. The CDR3 covers 14 residues. J lost 0 bases, V lost 4 bases, and 2 bases had no gene match. From germline, CDR1 is MNHNS and CDR2 SASEGT. The CDR3 DNA reads TGTGCCAGCAGTGTCGACAGGGTGAACACTGAAGCTTTCTCT. Translating gives CASSVDRVNTEAFS.

V usage is TRBV7-9 and J usage is TRBJ2-2, with D possibly being TRBD2 (5 bases). The CDR3 consists of 13 residues. Germline V lookup: CDR1 SEHNR, CDR2 FQNEAQ (reference sequence). Deletions cut 3 bases from V and 7 bases from J, with 9 bases between. CDR3 in DNA: TGTGCCAGCAGCTTGAGGGCGGACGGGGAGCTGTTTTTT. It codes for CASSLRADGELFF.

The chain employs TRBV6-1 and TRBJ2-5; D tentatively fits TRBD1 or TRBD2 (6 bases each). The germline V gene has CDR1 MNHNS and CDR2 SASEGT. Deletions cut 7 bases from V and 0 bases from J, with 18 bases between. This CDR3 has 16 amino acids. The CDR3 nucleotides are TGTGCCAGCACCGCTCCTAGGGGGAGGCACCAAGAGACCCAGTACTTC. This sequence encodes CASTAPRGRHQETQYF.

The table lists this clonotype with a few counts. In DNA, the CDR3 is TGTGCCAGTGCCGGGACTAGCAGGATGTCAAACATTCAGTACTTC. Translated: CASAGTSRMSNIQYF. The V gene is TRBV11-1, the J gene TRBJ2-4; the match to TRBD2 covers 9 bases. The CDR3 has 15 amino acids. Germline assignment: CDR1 SGHAT and CDR2 FQDESV (reference sequence). The V gene end was trimmed by 9 bases and the J gene end by 6 bases; junction bases not matched to a gene: 12.

This clonotype was counted only a few times. This chain links TRBV7-2 with TRBJ1-2, with 9 bases identical to TRBD1. The junction had 6 bases not matched to a gene; V was cut back by 1 base and J by 6 bases. The CDR3 consists of 15 residues. Germline-derived CDR1 and CDR2 are SGHTA and FQGNSA. CDR3 sequence: CASSLDGTGSDGYTF. CDR3 nucleotide sequence: TGTGCCAGCAGCTTAGATGGGACAGGGTCCGATGGCTACACCTTC.

This rearrangement joins TRBV18 to TRBJ1-2; maybe TRBD1 (6 bases). V was trimmed by 3 bases and J by 3 bases, leaving 11 bases between them. Germline CDR1 and CDR2: KGHSH and LQKENI. The CDR3 runs to 14 residues. The CDR3 protein is CASSPMTGHYGYTF. The CDR3 DNA sequence: TGTGCCAGCTCACCCATGACAGGCCACTATGGCTACACCTTC.

V usage is TRBV7-2 and J usage is TRBJ2-3; 8 positions agree with TRBD2. Unmatched junction bases numbered 4, after V lost 0 bases and J lost 2 bases. The CDR3 is made up of 16 amino acids. Germline CDR1 SGHTA, CDR2 FQGNSA. The CDR3 region is CASSLASGEFTDTQYF. CDR3 nucleotides: TGTGCCAGCAGCTTAGCTAGCGGGGAGTTCACAGATACGCAGTATTTT.

V is TRBV4-2 and J is TRBJ2-7; D might be TRBD2 (5 bases). V was trimmed by 1 base and J by 3 bases, leaving 13 bases between them. The CDR3 is made up of 15 amino acids. Germline V gives CDR1 LGHNA, CDR2 YNFKEQ. The CDR3 nucleotides read TGTGCCAGCAGCCAAGTGCCCGCGAGGGACTACGAGCAGTACTTC. Translation: CASSQVPARDYEQYF.

The rearrangement links TRBV6-5 to TRBJ2-7; D tentatively fits TRBD1 or TRBD2 (7 bases each). This CDR3 contains 14 residues. From germline, CDR1 is MNHEY and CDR2 SVGAGI. V lost 4 bases to trimming and J lost 2 bases, with 12 bases between them. The CDR3 DNA sequence: TGTGCCAGCAGTTGGAGCGGGACAGCCTACGAGCAGTACTTC. It yields the protein CASSWSGTAYEQYF.

This clonotype has a handful of counts. The chain is built from TRBV5-4 and TRBJ1-1, with D hard to call. Deletions cut 2 bases from V and 0 bases from J, with 20 bases between. Looked up from germline, CDR1 is SGHNT and CDR2 is YYREEE (reference sequence). CDR3 size: 18 residues. CDR3 nucleotide sequence: TGTGCCAGCAGCTTTAGTACGTTGCCGGCCCTTATGAACACTGAAGCTTTCTTT. Translating gives CASSFSTLPALMNTEAFF. Full variable domain (remainder filled in from reference TRBV5-4 and TRBJ1-1): ETGVTQSPTHLIKTRGQQVTLRCSSQSGHNTVSWYQQALGQGPQFIFQYYREEENGRGNFPPRFSGLQFPNYSSELNVNALELDDSALYLCASSFSTLPALMNTEAFFGQGTRLTVV.